The 25 T cell receptor beta chains listed next were all sequenced from one sample in a study of regulatory T cells in long-lasting Graves disease. Time point indicated: newly diagnosed GD, antithyroid drugs for less than 3 months. With RNA extracted from PBMCs as input, the TCR library was made. Arm-PCR of CDR3 regions and iRepertoire HTBI primers were used to build TCR beta libraries. TCRdb re-called the multiplex PCR reads with MiXCR, one entry per CDR3 protein. The profile covers 450,000 to 700,000 distinct CDR3 sequences, with about 14% appearing a single time and under 10% taken by the ten largest. Another study also made use of these data, one on T cells in Graves' hyperthyroidism and ophthalmopathy.

Sequencing was performed on peripheral blood mononuclear cells (PBMCs), taken at new diagnosis, from a patient treated with antithyroid drugs. Receptors originate from a man aged 25 to 45 with Graves disease.

The V and J genes are TRBV18 and TRBJ2-5; tentatively, D is TRBD1 (5 bases). Per germline, CDR1 KGHSH and CDR2 LQKENI. There are 17 residues in the CDR3. The V gene lost 5 bases and the J gene lost 4 bases, with 23 bases spanning the gap. CDR3 DNA sequence: TGTGCCAGCTCAACAGCCTCGGGTAGGCTGGGGCGAGAGACCCAGTACTTC. This codes for CASSTASGRLGRETQYF.

The sample holds many counts of this clonotype. The chain uses TRBV6-1 and TRBJ2-1; D remains unclear. The CDR3 covers 12 residues. Germline V gene data show CDR1 as MNHNS and CDR2 as SASEGT. With 2 bases removed from V and 8 bases from J, the gap between germline ends came to 7 bases. CDR3 amino acids: CASSESRDEQFF. In nucleotides, the CDR3 is TGTGCCAGCAGTGAATCTAGGGATGAGCAGTTCTTC.

This clonotype has a count of ten or more. The rearrangement links TRBV7-8 to TRBJ1-1; TRBD1 agrees at 8 bases. The CDR3 length is 15 residues. The V segment lost 1 base and the J segment 10 bases; nucleotides outside the gene matches: 11. Looked up from germline, CDR1 is SGHVS and CDR2 is FQNEAQ. The CDR3 loop is CASSLEGRGHSGAFF. In DNA form, the CDR3 reads TGTGCCAGCAGCTTAGAGGGCAGGGGGCATTCCGGAGCTTTCTTT.

This clonotype was counted ten times or more. CDR3 in DNA: TGTGCCAGCAGCGTAGGTGGGGCCCCCCAAGAGACCCAGTACTTC. Encoded protein: CASSVGGAPQETQYF. The chain has TRBV9 and TRBJ2-5; D possibly corresponds to TRBD1 (5 bases). The germline V gene has CDR1 SGDLS and CDR2 YYNGEE. This CDR3 region has 15 residues. V was pared by 0 bases and J by 1 base, with 10 bases between.

This clonotype was picked up many times. This chain connects TRBV9 to TRBJ1-1, with TRBD1 matching over 8 bases. CDR1 and CDR2 (germline): SGDLS, YYNGEE. V shed 3 bases, J shed 3 bases, and the junction held 4 bases outside the gene matches. The CDR3 contains 14 residues. CDR3 in DNA: TGTGCCAGCAGCGCTGGACAGGGAGACACTGAAGCTTTCTTT. Residues: CASSAGQGDTEAFF.

This clonotype was picked up a small number of times. Being one base from a much bigger clone, this may be a read error. The rearrangement joins TRBV28 to TRBJ2-7, with TRBD1 matching 10 bases. This CDR3 region has 15 residues. Germline CDR1 and CDR2: MDHEN and SYDVKM. V gave up 5 bases and J gave up 2 bases; unmatched junction bases: 6. CDR3 sequence (DNA): TGTGCCAGCAGTCGGACAGGGGGAGACCCCTACGAGCAGTACTTC. This gives the protein CASSRTGGDPYEQYF.

This clonotype was detected ten times or more. The chain joins TRBV7-2 to TRBJ2-7, with D maybe TRBD2 (5 bases). Trimming shortened V by 4 bases and J by 5 bases, and 15 bases separated the two germline ends. The CDR3 has 14 amino acids. In germline, CDR1 is SGHTA, CDR2 FQGNSA. Written as DNA, the CDR3 is TGTGCCAGCAGCTATCCGGGGATAGGAGACGAGCAGTACTTC. Translated, it gives CASSYPGIGDEQYF.

This clonotype came up many times. The V and J genes are TRBV6-1 and TRBJ2-7, with 9 bases fitting TRBD1. With 6 bases clipped from V and 3 bases from J, the junction kept 9 bases outside the gene matches. This CDR3 comprises 15 residues. From germline, CDR1 is MNHNS and CDR2 SASEGT. The CDR3: CASSPSPTGGYEQYF. The CDR3 nucleotides are TGTGCCAGCAGCCCATCCCCGACAGGGGGCTACGAGCAGTACTTC.

The chain combines TRBV24-1 with TRBJ2-1, with 8 bases identical to TRBD2. In germline, CDR1 is KGHDR, CDR2 SFDVKD. The V gene end was trimmed by 3 bases and the J gene end by 0 bases; junction bases not matched to a gene: 12. CDR3 length equals 19 residues. DNA for the CDR3: TGTGCCACCAGTGATCCCGGACTAGCTCAGACGAGCTCCTACAATGAGCAGTTCTTC. Its translation is CATSDPGLAQTSSYNEQFF.

At least ten counts were recorded for this clonotype. The V gene is TRBV5-6, the J gene TRBJ2-5, with D possibly matching TRBD1 (5 bases). Germline V gene sequence: CDR1 SGHDT, CDR2 YYEEEE. Trimming pared 2 bases from V and 1 base from J, leaving 15 bases between. The CDR3 has 16 residues. CDR3 coding DNA: TGTGCCAGCAGCTTCTTACAGGTGTCTCCCCAAGAGACCCAGTACTTC. This gives the protein CASSFLQVSPQETQYF.

In this sample, this clonotype turned up many times. This chain connects TRBV27 to TRBJ2-6; tentatively, D is TRBD1 (6 bases). This CDR3 region has 13 residues. Per germline, CDR1 MNHEY and CDR2 SMNVEV (reference sequence). V was clipped by 10 bases and J by 2 bases, with 9 bases between them. The CDR3 coding sequence is TGTGCCACAGGGGTCCCTGGGGCCAACGTCCTGACTTTC. Amino acids: CATGVPGANVLTF.

A remark on this clonotype: A read error may account for a junction end that differs from germline. CDR3: CSAPQGSGASVLTF. The DNA for the CDR3 is TGCAGTGCTCCCCAGGGGTCTGGGGCCAGCGTCCTGACTTTC. The chain has TRBV20-1 and TRBJ2-6; D possibly corresponds to TRBD1 (6 bases). This CDR3 contains 14 residues. The germline V gene encodes CDR1 DFQATT and CDR2 SNEGSKA (reference sequence).

The chain carries TRBV5-4 and TRBJ2-3, with TRBD2 as a possible D gene (7 bases). V shed 4 bases and J shed 5 bases, with 20 bases lying between them. There are 16 residues in the CDR3. The germline V gene encodes CDR1 SGHNT and CDR2 YYREEE (reference sequence). DNA for the CDR3: TGTGCCAGCAGCAGGGGGGTGCGGGAGCGTGGAGATACGCAGTATTTT. It specifies CASSRGVRERGDTQYF. The variable domain in full, with the rest retrieved from reference TRBV5-4 and TRBJ2-3, is ETGVTQSPTHLIKTRGQQVTLRCSSQSGHNTVSWYQQALGQGPQFIFQYYREEENGRGNFPPRFSGLQFPNYSSELNVNALELDDSALYLCASSRGVRERGDTQYFGPGTRLTVL.

The rearrangement uses TRBV5-1 and TRBJ1-6; D ambiguous. The CDR3 sequence is 13 residues long. Germline CDR1 reads SGHRS; CDR2 reads YFSETQ. V shed 0 bases and J shed 8 bases, with 6 bases lying between them. CDR3 bases: TGCGCCAGCAGCTTGGAACCTCATTCACCCCTCCACTTT. This codes for CASSLEPHSPLHF.

The V gene is TRBV27, the J gene TRBJ2-3, with unresolved D. Trimming cost V 1 base and J 3 bases, with 14 bases left between them. The CDR3 consists of 16 residues. Germline lookup yields CDR1 MNHEY and CDR2 SMNVEV (reference sequence). DNA for the CDR3: TGTGCCAGCAGTTTATTGGGGAATTACGGGACAGATACGCAGTATTTT. It is translated as CASSLLGNYGTDTQYF.

Comments on this clonotype: No conserved phenylalanine or tryptophan ends this CDR3, so it is likely a read error. V gene TRBV5-4 combines with J gene TRBJ2-1; 7 positions match TRBD2. J gave up 0 bases and V 3 bases, and 18 bases lay outside the gene matches. CDR1 and CDR2 (germline): SGHNT, YYREEE (reference sequence). The CDR3 consists of 20 residues. CDR3 region: CASSSGLVGVSTRSYNEQFS. The CDR3 nucleotides read TGTGCCAGCAGCTCTGGACTAGTAGGGGTTAGCACCCGCTCCTACAATGAGCAGTTCTCC.

This clonotype was detected many times. J is TRBJ2-1 and V is TRBV29-1; D may correspond to TRBD1 or TRBD2 (5 bases each). Deletions cut 7 bases from V and 14 bases from J, with 54 bases between. The CDR3 loop spans 23 amino acids. Germline V gene sequence: CDR1 SQVTM, CDR2 ANQGSEA. The CDR3 DNA reads as TGCAGCGCGATGGTGGGTGGGGACCATTTAAACTCTCGTCAATTAGGGGTGCGAGGTGATGAGTTCTTC. Its translation is CSAMVGGDHLNSRQLGVRGDEFF.

This clonotype was seen ten or more times. V usage is TRBV6-2 or TRBV6-3 and J usage is TRBJ2-7, with 12 bases identical to TRBD1. The CDR3 is 18 residues long. V shed 5 bases, J shed 6 bases, and the junction held 17 bases outside the gene matches. Looked up from germline, CDR1 is MNHEY and CDR2 is SVGEGT. The CDR3 region is CASSKGQGAQFRGVEQYF. The CDR3, as DNA: TGTGCCAGCAGTAAGGGACAGGGGGCCCAATTTCGGGGGGTCGAGCAGTACTTC.

The rearrangement uses TRBV3-1 and TRBJ2-1; the D gene could be TRBD1 or TRBD2 (6 bases each). The V end was cut by 2 bases, the J end by 10 bases, with 12 bases between. Germline loops: CDR1 LGHDT, CDR2 YNNKEL (reference sequence). The CDR3 has 13 amino acids. CDR3 region: CASSQFEGGEQFF. DNA of the CDR3: TGTGCCAGCAGCCAATTTGAGGGGGGCGAGCAGTTCTTC.

Written as DNA, the CDR3 is TGTGCCAGCAGTCGGTCAGCGGGAGCCGGGGAGCTGTTTTTT. Translated, it gives CASSRSAGAGELFF. V gene TRBV27 combines with J gene TRBJ2-2; 8 nucleotides agree with TRBD2. This CDR3 region has 14 residues. From germline, CDR1 is MNHEY and CDR2 SMNVEV (reference sequence). Germline trimming cut 5 bases from V and 6 bases from J; bases unmatched to any gene: 5.

The rearrangement uses TRBV19 and TRBJ2-1, with 12 positions matching TRBD2. The V gene's germline CDR1 is LNHDA and CDR2 SQIVND (reference sequence). V lost 10 bases, J lost 3 bases, and 7 bases stayed unmatched. CDR3 size: 15 residues. The CDR3 sequence: CAISRTSGIYNEQFF. The CDR3 nucleotides read TGTGCCATCTCCAGGACTAGCGGGATCTACAATGAGCAGTTCTTC. Complete variable domain (other parts from reference TRBV19 and TRBJ2-1): DGGITQSPKYLFRKEGQNVTLSCEQNLNHDAMYWYRQDPGQGLRLIYYSQIVNDFQKGDIAEGYSVSREKKESFPLTVTSAQKNPTAFYLCAISRTSGIYNEQFFGPGTRLTVL.

This clonotype was counted a few times. The chain carries TRBV30 and TRBJ1-6; D remains unclear. Trimming cost V 0 bases and J 0 bases, with 6 bases left between them. The germline CDR1 and CDR2 sequences are GTSNPN and SVGIG (reference sequence). The CDR3 has 15 amino acids. CDR3 nucleotide sequence: TGTGCCTGGAGTGTGCGGAGCTCCTATAATTCACCCCTCCACTTT. Translated: CAWSVRSSYNSPLHF.

V usage is TRBV5-1 and J usage is TRBJ2-1; 9 bases are shared with TRBD2. The CDR3 covers 15 residues. Germline loops: CDR1 SGHRS, CDR2 YFSETQ. J was trimmed by 0 bases and V by 7 bases; bases with no gene match: 5. In nucleotides, the CDR3 is TGCGCCAGCTCGTCTAGCGGGACCTCCTACAATGAGCAGTTCTTC. This gives the protein CASSSSGTSYNEQFF.

This clonotype occurred many times. The chain combines TRBV7-9 with TRBJ2-5; 9 nucleotides line up with TRBD2. This CDR3 is built from 14 residues. Germline assignment: CDR1 SEHNR and CDR2 FQNEAQ (reference sequence). The trim removed 5 bases at V and 4 bases at J, leaving 5 bases unmatched. CDR3 sequence (DNA): TGTGCCAGCAGCCCCATAGCGGGAGCAGAGACCCAGTACTTC. Translated: CASSPIAGAETQYF.

This clonotype was detected many times. CDR3 in DNA: TGCAGCGCGGGAACAGGTAGCAGGTGGGGGACCAATGAGCAGTTCTTC. This sequence encodes CSAGTGSRWGTNEQFF. The chain is built from TRBV29-1 and TRBJ2-1; D could derive from TRBD1 or TRBD2 (5 bases each). Germline-derived CDR1 and CDR2 are SQVTM and ANQGSEA. This CDR3 contains 16 residues. V lost 7 bases to trimming and J lost 6 bases, with 25 bases between them.